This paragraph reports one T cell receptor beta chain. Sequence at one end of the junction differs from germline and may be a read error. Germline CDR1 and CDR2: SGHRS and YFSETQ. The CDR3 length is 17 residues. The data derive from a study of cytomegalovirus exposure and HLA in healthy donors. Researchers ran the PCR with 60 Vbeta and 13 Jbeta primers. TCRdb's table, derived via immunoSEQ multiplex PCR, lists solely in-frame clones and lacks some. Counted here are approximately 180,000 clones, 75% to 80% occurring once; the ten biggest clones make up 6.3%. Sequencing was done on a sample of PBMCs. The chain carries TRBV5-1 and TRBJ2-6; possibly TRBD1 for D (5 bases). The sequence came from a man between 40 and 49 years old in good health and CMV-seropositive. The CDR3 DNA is TGCGCCAGCAGCATCACCTCTAGGGGCTCTGGGGCCAACGGCCTGACTTTC. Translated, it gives CASSITSRGSGANGLTF.